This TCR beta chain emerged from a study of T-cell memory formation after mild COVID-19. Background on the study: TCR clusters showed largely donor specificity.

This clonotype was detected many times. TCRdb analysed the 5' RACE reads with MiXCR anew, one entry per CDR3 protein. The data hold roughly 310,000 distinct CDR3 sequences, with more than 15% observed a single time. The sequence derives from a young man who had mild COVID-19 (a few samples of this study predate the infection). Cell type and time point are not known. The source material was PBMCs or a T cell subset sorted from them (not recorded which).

In DNA, the CDR3 is TGTGCCAGCAGCCGACAGGGGGAGTTATGGAAGACCCAGTACTTC. Amino acids: CASSRQGELWKTQYF. The chain uses TRBV12-3 or TRBV12-4 and TRBJ2-5, with 9 bases aligning to TRBD1. The junction had 11 bases not matched to a gene; V was cut back by 6 bases and J by 6 bases. The CDR3 spans 15 residues.